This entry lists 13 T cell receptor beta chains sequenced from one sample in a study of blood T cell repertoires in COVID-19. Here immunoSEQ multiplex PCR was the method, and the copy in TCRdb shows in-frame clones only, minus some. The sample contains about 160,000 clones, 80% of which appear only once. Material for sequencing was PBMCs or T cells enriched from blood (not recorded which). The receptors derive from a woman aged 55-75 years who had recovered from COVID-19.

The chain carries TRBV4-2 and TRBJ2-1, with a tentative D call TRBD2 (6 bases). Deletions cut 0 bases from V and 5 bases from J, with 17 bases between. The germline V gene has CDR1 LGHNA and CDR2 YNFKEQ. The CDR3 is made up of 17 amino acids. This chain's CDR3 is CASSQEEWSGRNNEQFF. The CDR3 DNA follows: TGTGCCAGCAGCCAAGAAGAGTGGAGCGGGCGCAACAATGAGCAGTTCTTC.

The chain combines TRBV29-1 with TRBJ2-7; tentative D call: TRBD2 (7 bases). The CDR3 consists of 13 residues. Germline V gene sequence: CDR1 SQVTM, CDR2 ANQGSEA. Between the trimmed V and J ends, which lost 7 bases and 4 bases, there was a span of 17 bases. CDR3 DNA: TGCAGCGCCTTGGCGGGGGCCCGATACGAGCAGTACTTC. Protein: CSALAGARYEQYF.

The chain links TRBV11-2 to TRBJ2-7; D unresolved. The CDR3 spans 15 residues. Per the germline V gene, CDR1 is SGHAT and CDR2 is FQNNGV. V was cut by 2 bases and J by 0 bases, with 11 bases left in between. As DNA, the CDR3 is TGTGCCAGCAGCTTATCTTCAACCAGCTCCTACGAGCAGTACTTC. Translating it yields CASSLSSTSSYEQYF.

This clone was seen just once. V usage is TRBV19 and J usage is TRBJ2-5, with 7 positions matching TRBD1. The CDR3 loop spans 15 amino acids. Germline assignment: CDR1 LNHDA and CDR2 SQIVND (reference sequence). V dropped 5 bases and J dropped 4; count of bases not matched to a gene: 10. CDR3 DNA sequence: TGTGCCAGTAGTTACGCAGACGGACAGGCAGAGACCCAGTACTTC. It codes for CASSYADGQAETQYF.

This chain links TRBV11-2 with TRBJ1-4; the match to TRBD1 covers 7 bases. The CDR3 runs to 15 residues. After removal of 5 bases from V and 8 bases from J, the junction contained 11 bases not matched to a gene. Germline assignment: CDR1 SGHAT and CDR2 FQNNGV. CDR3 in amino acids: CASSLGDRDIEKLFF. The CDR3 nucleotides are TGTGCCAGCAGCCTGGGAGACAGGGATATCGAAAAACTGTTTTTT.

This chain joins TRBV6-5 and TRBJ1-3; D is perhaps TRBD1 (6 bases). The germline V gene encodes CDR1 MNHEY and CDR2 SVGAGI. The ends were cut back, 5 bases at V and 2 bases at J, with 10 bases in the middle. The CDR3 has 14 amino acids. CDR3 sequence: CASSPRGPGNTIYF. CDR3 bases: TGTGCCAGCAGTCCCAGGGGACCTGGAAACACCATATATTTT.

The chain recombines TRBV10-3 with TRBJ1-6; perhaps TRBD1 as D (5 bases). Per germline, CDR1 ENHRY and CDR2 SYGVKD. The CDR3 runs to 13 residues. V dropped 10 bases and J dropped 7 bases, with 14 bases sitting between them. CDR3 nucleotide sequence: TGTGCCACCGCGGGGGGGACGAATTCACCCCTCCACTTT. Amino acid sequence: CATAGGTNSPLHF.

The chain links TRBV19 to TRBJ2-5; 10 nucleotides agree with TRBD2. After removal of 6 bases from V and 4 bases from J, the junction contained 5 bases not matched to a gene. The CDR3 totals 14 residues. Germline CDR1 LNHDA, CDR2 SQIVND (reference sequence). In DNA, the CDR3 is TGTGCCAGTAGGTCTAGCGGGGGTGCAGAGACCCAGTACTTC. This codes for CASRSSGGAETQYF.

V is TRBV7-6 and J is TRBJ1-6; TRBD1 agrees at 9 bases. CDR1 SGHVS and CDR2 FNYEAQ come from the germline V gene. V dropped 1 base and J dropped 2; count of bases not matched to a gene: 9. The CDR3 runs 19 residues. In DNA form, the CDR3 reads TGTGCCAGCAGCTTAGACCGGGACAGGGCTTGCCCCTATAATTCACCCCTCCACTTT. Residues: CASSLDRDRACPYNSPLHF.

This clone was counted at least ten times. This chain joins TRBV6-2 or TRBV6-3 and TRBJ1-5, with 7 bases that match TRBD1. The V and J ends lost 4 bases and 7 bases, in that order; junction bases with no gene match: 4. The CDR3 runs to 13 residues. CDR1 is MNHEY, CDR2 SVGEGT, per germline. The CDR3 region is CASSSRGRQPQHF. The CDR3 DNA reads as TGTGCCAGCAGTTCCAGGGGGAGGCAGCCCCAGCATTTT.

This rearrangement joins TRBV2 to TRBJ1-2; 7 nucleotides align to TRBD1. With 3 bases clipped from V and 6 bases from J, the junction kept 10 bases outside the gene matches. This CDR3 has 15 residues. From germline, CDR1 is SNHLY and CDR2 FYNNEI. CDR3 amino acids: CASSDTRQGRDGYTF. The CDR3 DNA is TGTGCCAGCAGTGATACCAGACAGGGCCGGGATGGCTACACCTTC.

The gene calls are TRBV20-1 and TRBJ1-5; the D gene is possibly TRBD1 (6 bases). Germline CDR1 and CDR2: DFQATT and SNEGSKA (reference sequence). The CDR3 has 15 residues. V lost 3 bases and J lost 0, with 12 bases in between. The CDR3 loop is CSASPWTDSNQPQHF. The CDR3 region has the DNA TGCAGTGCTAGTCCCTGGACAGATAGCAATCAGCCCCAGCATTTT.

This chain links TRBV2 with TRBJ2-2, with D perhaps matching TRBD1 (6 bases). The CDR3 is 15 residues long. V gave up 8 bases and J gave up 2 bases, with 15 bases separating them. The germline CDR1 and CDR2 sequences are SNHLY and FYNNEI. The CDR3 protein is CASQGIALNTGELFF. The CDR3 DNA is TGTGCCAGCCAGGGGATAGCGCTAAACACCGGGGAGCTGTTTTTT.